This T cell receptor (beta chain) was identified during a study of regulatory T cells in long-lasting Graves disease. In building TCR beta libraries, iRepertoire HTBI primers were used together with Arm-PCR of CDR3 regions. TCRdb reprocessed the multiplex PCR reads via MiXCR and lists one record per CDR3 protein. The sample carries over 350,000 distinct CDR3 sequences, 12% to 15% recorded once. Time point of the sample: newly diagnosed GD, antithyroid drugs for less than 3 months. From PBMCs, RNA was extracted and then used to make the TCR library. Trimming cost V 4 bases and J 13 bases, with 17 bases left between them. From germline, CDR1 is SGHRS and CDR2 YFSETQ. The CDR3 is made up of 12 amino acids. This clonotype was recorded many times. This same sample was also part of a study on T cells in Graves' hyperthyroidism and ophthalmopathy. From that second work: Across 18 months, stable Graves' hyperthyroidism was marked by no progression to ophthalmopathy.

This clonotype originated in a woman in her forties or fifties with Graves disease. This chain joins TRBV5-1 and TRBJ1-1; TRBD1 is a possible D gene (5 bases). Sequenced material: peripheral blood mononuclear cells (PBMCs), taken at new diagnosis, from a patient treated with antithyroid drugs. Written as DNA, the CDR3 is TGCGCCAGCAGCCCCCCCGGGGCACAAGGTTTCTTT. Amino acid sequence: CASSPPGAQGFF.